The 25 T cell receptor beta chains below were found in one sample sequenced in a study of blood T cell repertoires in COVID-19. TCRdb keeps only in-frame clones here, not all; method: immunoSEQ multiplex PCR. The sample lists 150,000 to 200,000 clones; roughly 83% were seen once. The source material was peripheral blood. All receptors come from a woman between 35 and 50 years old with COVID-19, enrolled during active disease.

The chain is built from TRBV7-9 and TRBJ1-1; 10 nucleotides align to TRBD1. Germline CDR1 SEHNR, CDR2 FQNEAQ (reference sequence). V lost 5 bases and J lost 8; bases outside the gene matches: 5. The CDR3 totals 13 residues. CDR3 sequence: CASSLGQGLEAFF. DNA for the CDR3: TGTGCCAGCAGCCTGGGACAGGGGTTGGAAGCTTTCTTT.

The chain recombines TRBV11-1 with TRBJ1-4; D unresolved. The V and J ends lost 6 bases and 2 bases respectively, with 10 bases between them. The CDR3 contains 14 residues. From germline, CDR1 is SGHAT and CDR2 FQDESV (reference sequence). Here the CDR3 reads CASSHGVTNEKLFF. CDR3 sequence (DNA): TGTGCCAGCAGTCACGGTGTCACTAATGAAAAACTGTTTTTT.

This clone was seen once. V usage is TRBV9 and J usage is TRBJ1-2, with D maybe TRBD1 (6 bases). Per germline, CDR1 SGDLS and CDR2 YYNGEE. CDR3 length equals 13 residues. Trimming left V 0 bases short and J 6 bases short, with 9 bases between. The CDR3, as DNA: TGTGCCAGCAGCGTAGCACAGGGAAATGGCTACACCTTC. The encoded protein is CASSVAQGNGYTF.

Only a few counts were recorded for this clone. The chain joins TRBV5-1 to TRBJ2-7; 10 nucleotides align to TRBD2. CDR1 and CDR2 (germline): SGHRS, YFSETQ. V lost 4 bases, J lost 3 bases, and 7 bases stayed unmatched. CDR3 length: 15 amino acids. CDR3 loop: CASSPGLALDYEQYF. The CDR3, as DNA: TGCGCCAGCAGCCCGGGACTAGCGTTGGACTACGAGCAGTACTTC. Drawing the rest from reference TRBV5-1 and TRBJ2-7, the complete variable domain is KAGVTQTPRYLIKTRGQQVTLSCSPISGHRSVSWYQQTPGQGLQFLFEYFSETQRNKGNFPGRFSGRQFSNSRSEMNVSTLELGDSALYLCASSPGLALDYEQYFGPGTRLTVT.

Turning to this clone: This may arise from a read error, as a much more abundant clone is one base away. The chain employs TRBV12-3 or TRBV12-4 and TRBJ1-5, with 7 bases fitting TRBD1. The CDR3 is 13 amino acids. Losses at the gene ends were 5 bases for V and 7 bases for J; bases not matched to a gene: 5. In nucleotides, the CDR3 is TGTGCCAGCAGTACAGGGGAGGACCAGCCCCAGCATTTT. It translates to CASSTGEDQPQHF.

The rearrangement uses TRBV21-1 and TRBJ2-7; whether TRBD1, the table's D call, matches the DNA was not checked. TRBV21-1 has pseudogene status. The CDR3 length is 16 residues. The CDR3 spells CASSNGAQGCSDEQYF. The CDR3 nucleotides read TGTGCCAGCAGCAACGGCGCACAGGGCTGTAGTGACGAGCAGTACTTC.

This clone was seen a handful of times. The junction and the germline gene differ at one end; a read error may be behind it. The V call is TRBV6-2 or TRBV6-3, the J call TRBJ1-2; TRBD1 matches 8 bases. There are 18 residues in the CDR3. Germline-derived CDR1 and CDR2 are MNHEY and SVGEGT. The CDR3: CASTYPLQGAGSFYGYTF. The DNA of the CDR3 is TGTGCCAGCACTTACCCCCTCCAGGGGGCAGGATCATTCTATGGCTACACCTTC.

V gene TRBV29-1 combines with J gene TRBJ1-2; 8 nucleotides agree with TRBD1. Trimming took 6 bases from V and 4 from J; bases not matched to a gene: 13. This CDR3 spans 15 amino acids. Germline V gene data show CDR1 as SQVTM and CDR2 as ANQGSEA. DNA of the CDR3: TGCAGCGTGACCAGCCAGGGGGCCGGAATCTATGGCTACACCTTC. This gives the protein CSVTSQGAGIYGYTF.

The CDR3 bases are TGTGCCAGCAGCCACGGGGGTTACAATGAGCAGTTCTTC. Translated: CASSHGGYNEQFF. This chain links TRBV11-1 with TRBJ2-1, with a possible D match to TRBD2 (6 bases). The CDR3 runs to 13 residues. Deletions cut 5 bases from V and 4 bases from J, with 9 bases between. CDR1 is SGHAT and CDR2 is FQDESV in the germline V gene (reference sequence).

This clone was counted between two and nine times. J is TRBJ2-3 and V is TRBV6-4, with TRBD2 matching 9 bases. Germline lookup yields CDR1 MRHNA and CDR2 SNTAGT. The CDR3 has 15 residues. V shed 6 bases, J shed 2 bases, and the junction held 6 bases outside the gene matches. This chain's CDR3 is CASRSIAGATDTQYF. CDR3 in DNA: TGTGCCAGCAGAAGTATAGCGGGGGCCACAGATACGCAGTATTTT.

This chain connects TRBV5-1 to TRBJ2-2, with TRBD2 matching 10 bases. The V and J ends lost 1 base and 5 bases, in that order; junction bases with no gene match: 5. The CDR3 runs to 16 residues. The germline V gene has CDR1 SGHRS and CDR2 YFSETQ. Here the CDR3 reads CASSLIELAGTGELFF. CDR3 coding DNA: TGCGCCAGCAGCTTGATAGAACTAGCGGGAACCGGGGAGCTGTTTTTT.

The chain uses TRBV29-1 and TRBJ2-3; 8 nucleotides align to TRBD2. The CDR3 has 13 residues. The germline gives CDR1 SQVTM, CDR2 ANQGSEA. The V segment lost 7 bases and the J segment 0 bases; nucleotides outside the gene matches: 3. CDR3 region: CSGGLGSTDTQYF. The CDR3 nucleotides are TGCAGCGGGGGACTAGGAAGCACAGATACGCAGTATTTT.

The gene calls are TRBV5-1 and TRBJ2-3, with D hard to call. The CDR3 has 14 residues. CDR1 is SGHRS and CDR2 is YFSETQ in the germline V gene. Trimming stripped 2 bases from V and 3 bases from J, with 10 bases between. CDR3 bases: TGCGCCAGCAGCTTCACAGACACTACAGATACGCAGTATTTT. Translated, it gives CASSFTDTTDTQYF.

V usage is TRBV7-2 and J usage is TRBJ2-7; the D is unclear. V lost 5 bases and J lost 0, with 11 bases in between. CDR3 length: 14 amino acids. Per the germline V gene, CDR1 is SGHTA and CDR2 is FQGNSA. The CDR3 sequence is CASSTQRSSYEQYF. CDR3 bases: TGTGCCAGCAGCACCCAGAGGAGCTCCTACGAGCAGTACTTC.

This chain connects TRBV5-1 to TRBJ1-2; 10 bases are shared with TRBD1. After removal of 0 bases from V and 6 bases from J, the junction contained 2 bases not matched to a gene. Per germline, CDR1 SGHRS and CDR2 YFSETQ. The length of the CDR3 is 14 residues. CDR3 loop: CASSLAGTGDGYTF. CDR3 coding DNA: TGCGCCAGCAGCTTGGCCGGGACAGGGGATGGCTACACCTTC.

In this sample, this clone turned up a few times. The DNA for the CDR3 is TGTGCCAGCAGCAATGCGAGCTTTAAGAAGAAAGCTTTCTTT. This codes for CASSNASFKKKAFF. The chain has TRBV21-1 and TRBJ1-1. TRBV21-1 is a pseudogene locus. This CDR3 region has 14 residues.

The rearrangement uses TRBV5-8 and TRBJ2-7; D possibly corresponds to TRBD1 (5 bases). Germline V gives CDR1 SGHTS, CDR2 YDEGEE. The V and J ends lost 1 base and 2 bases respectively, with 13 bases between them. The CDR3 is 15 residues long. The CDR3 DNA is TGTGCCAGCAGCTTGCAGGGTATGGGAACCTACGAGCAGTACTTC. The encoded protein is CASSLQGMGTYEQYF. Complete variable domain (other parts from reference TRBV5-8 and TRBJ2-7): EAGVTQSPTHLIKTRGQQATLRCSPISGHTSVYWYQQALGLGLQFLLWYDEGEERNRGNFPPRFSGRQFPNYSSELNVNALELEDSALYLCASSLQGMGTYEQYFGPGTRLTVT.

This chain links TRBV30 with TRBJ1-1, with D perhaps matching TRBD1 (5 bases). CDR3 length: 12 amino acids. The V end lost 4 bases, the J end lost 0 bases, and 6 bases lay between the germline ends. Germline V gives CDR1 GTSNPN, CDR2 SVGIG (reference sequence). Here the CDR3 reads CAWTGLNTEAFF. CDR3 bases: TGTGCCTGGACAGGGTTGAACACTGAAGCTTTCTTT.

This clone showed up many times. The gene calls are TRBV18 and TRBJ1-1, with D uncertain. The CDR3 totals 14 residues. V lost 1 base and J 1 base, leaving 7 bases between the germline ends. Germline V gene lookup returns CDR1 KGHSH and CDR2 LQKENI. CDR3: CASSPQPKNTEAFF. CDR3 DNA sequence: TGTGCCAGCTCACCACAGCCTAAGAACACTGAAGCTTTCTTT.

V usage is TRBV19 and J usage is TRBJ1-2, with D perhaps TRBD1 (6 bases). Germline V gives CDR1 LNHDA, CDR2 SQIVND (reference sequence). Trimming removed 5 bases from V and 4 bases from J, with 17 bases in between. The CDR3 runs 15 residues. The CDR3 sequence is CASSGASGAGYGYTF. DNA of the CDR3: TGTGCCAGTAGTGGAGCTTCAGGGGCTGGCTATGGCTACACCTTC.

This chain connects TRBV20-1 to TRBJ1-1; tentative D call: TRBD1 (5 bases). From germline, CDR1 is DFQATT and CDR2 SNEGSKA (reference sequence). Trimming took 3 bases from V and 4 from J, leaving 15 bases between them. CDR3 size: 14 residues. CDR3 coding DNA: TGCAGTGCTAGTGAAGGGGCGATGAGCACTGAAGCTTTCTTT. This codes for CSASEGAMSTEAFF.

There are a few counts of this clone. The chain employs TRBV5-1 and TRBJ1-4, with D hard to call. Trimming removed 4 bases at V and 2 bases at J, with 9 bases between. The CDR3 sequence is 14 residues long. CDR1 is SGHRS, CDR2 YFSETQ, per germline. CDR3 coding DNA: TGCGCCAGCAGCCTAGGATCGACTAATGAAAAACTGTTTTTT. As protein: CASSLGSTNEKLFF.

The rearrangement links TRBV5-1 to TRBJ2-7; unclear D gene. The V gene's germline CDR1 is SGHRS and CDR2 YFSETQ. V gave up 0 bases and J gave up 0 bases, with 10 bases separating them. The CDR3 length is 15 residues. CDR3 protein: CASSLVAVASYEQYF. The CDR3 region has the DNA TGCGCCAGCAGCTTGGTTGCAGTGGCCTCCTACGAGCAGTACTTC. Full variable domain (outside the CDR3, taken from reference TRBV5-1 and TRBJ2-7): KAGVTQTPRYLIKTRGQQVTLSCSPISGHRSVSWYQQTPGQGLQFLFEYFSETQRNKGNFPGRFSGRQFSNSRSEMNVSTLELGDSALYLCASSLVAVASYEQYFGPGTRLTVT.

The chain employs TRBV19 and TRBJ1-3, with 8 bases identical to TRBD1. Germline loops: CDR1 LNHDA, CDR2 SQIVND (reference sequence). CDR3 length: 16 residues. With 8 bases clipped from V and 0 bases from J, the junction kept 9 bases outside the gene matches. CDR3 DNA: TGTGCCAGTTCCCTTCGACAGGGGAGCTCTGGAAACACCATATATTTT. Translating it yields CASSLRQGSSGNTIYF.

This clone was observed once. The J gene is TRBJ2-7, the V gene TRBV5-5, with 9 bases matching TRBD1. V gave up 3 bases and J gave up 7 bases; unmatched junction bases: 11. This CDR3 spans 15 amino acids. The germline V gene has CDR1 SGHKS and CDR2 YYEKEE (reference sequence). Here the CDR3 reads CASSSRGQGTREQYF. The CDR3 bases are TGTGCCAGCAGCTCCCGAGGACAGGGGACTCGGGAGCAGTACTTC.